Below are 5 T cell receptor beta chains sequenced from a single sample in a study of cytomegalovirus exposure and HLA in healthy donors. The PCR made use of 60 Vbeta and 13 Jbeta primers. TCRdb's table, derived via immunoSEQ multiplex PCR, lists solely in-frame clones and lacks some. This sample carries roughly 150,000 clones, approximately 80% of them seen once, and the ten largest clones take around 3.1%. Input material: PBMCs. These receptors originate from a male donor in good health and CMV-seronegative.

The chain carries TRBV29-1 and TRBJ2-5, with D tentatively TRBD2 (5 bases). V was shortened by 4 bases and J by 2 bases, with 5 bases between the two germline ends. CDR1 and CDR2 (germline): SQVTM, ANQGSEA. This CDR3 region has 11 residues. CDR3 sequence (DNA): TGCAGCGTTGCGGGACAAGAGACCCAGTACTTC. Protein sequence: CSVAGQETQYF.

The rearrangement joins TRBV7-2 to TRBJ2-4; 9 bases are a match to TRBD2. Germline V gene lookup returns CDR1 SGHTA and CDR2 FQGNSA. With V trimmed by 1 base and J by 3 bases, 4 bases remained unmatched. The CDR3 runs 16 residues. DNA for the CDR3: TGTGCCAGCAGCTTAGGTGCGGGAGGGGGCAAAAACATTCAGTACTTC. Encoded protein: CASSLGAGGGKNIQYF.

This clone was observed a few times. The chain couples TRBV7-6 to TRBJ1-3, with D hard to call. The length of the CDR3 is 16 residues. The V end lost 2 bases, the J end lost 0 bases, and 11 bases lay between the germline ends. Germline V gene lookup returns CDR1 SGHVS and CDR2 FNYEAQ. This CDR3 reads CASSLMRHNSGNTIYF. CDR3 DNA: TGTGCCAGCAGCTTAATGAGGCACAACTCTGGAAACACCATATATTTT.

The chain carries TRBV29-1 and TRBJ2-5, with 8 bases aligning to TRBD1. With 7 bases clipped from V and 5 bases from J, the junction kept 6 bases outside the gene matches. This CDR3 has 12 amino acids. CDR1 and CDR2 (germline): SQVTM, ANQGSEA. DNA for the CDR3: TGCAGCGCTGGGACAGGTCGGGAGACCCAGTACTTC. It is translated as CSAGTGRETQYF.

The genes are TRBV7-2 and TRBJ2-1; weak D call: TRBD2 (5 bases). Trimming stripped 1 base from V and 7 bases from J, with 11 bases between. This CDR3 region has 14 residues. Per the germline V gene, CDR1 is SGHTA and CDR2 is FQGNSA. The CDR3 sequence: CASSLGSSRNEQFF. Here the CDR3 DNA reads TGTGCCAGCAGCTTAGGGTCTAGCAGAAATGAGCAGTTCTTC.